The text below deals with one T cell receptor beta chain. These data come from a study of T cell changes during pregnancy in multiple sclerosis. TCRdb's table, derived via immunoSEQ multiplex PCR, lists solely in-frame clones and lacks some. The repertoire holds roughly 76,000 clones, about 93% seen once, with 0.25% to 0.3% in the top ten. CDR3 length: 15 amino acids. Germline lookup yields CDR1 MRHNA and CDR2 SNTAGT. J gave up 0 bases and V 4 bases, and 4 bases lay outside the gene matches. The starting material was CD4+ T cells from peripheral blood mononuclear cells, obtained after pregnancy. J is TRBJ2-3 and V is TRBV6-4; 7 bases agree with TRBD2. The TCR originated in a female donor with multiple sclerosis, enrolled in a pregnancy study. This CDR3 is CASSADGRSTDTQYF. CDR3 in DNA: TGTGCCAGCAGTGCGGACGGGAGGAGCACAGATACGCAGTATTTT.